What follows is one TCR beta chain and its context. What it binds is unknown. Per germline, CDR1 SGHRS and CDR2 YFSETQ. The CDR3 is 15 residues long. V was pared by 9 bases and J by 5 bases, with 15 bases of the junction left unmatched. The sample comes from a study of T-cell memory formation after mild COVID-19. Points from the study as a whole: Balance between CD4 and CD8 was seen in clones contracting day 15 to 85, and a CD4+ lean was seen in later expanders. CD8+ contracting clones occupied EMRA, while CD4+ ones occupied mainly CM and EM.

TCRdb independently ran MiXCR on the 5' RACE reads; one entry per CDR3 protein. Of some 300,000 distinct CDR3 sequences in the sample, 20% to 25% were seen once. J is TRBJ2-5 and V is TRBV5-1, with 8 bases identical to TRBD2. The sample was PBMCs or a T cell subset sorted from them (not recorded which). This TCR came from a man aged 18 to 35 who had mild COVID-19 (a few samples of this study predate the infection). Cell type and time point are not known. In DNA, the CDR3 is TGCGCCACGAAGGAGGCTAGCGGGTCCGGTGAGACCCAGTACTTC. Translation gives CATKEASGSGETQYF.